This T cell receptor beta chain was profiled in a study of spatial heterogeneity in lung cancer. Time point: sample taken at primary tumor resection. There are many counts of this clonotype. What it recognizes is unknown. Regarding the study as a whole: Tumoral mutation counts were tracked by counts of expanded intratumoral alpha and beta TCRs.

TCRdb reprocessed the 5' RACE reads with MiXCR, giving one entry per CDR3 protein. This table holds 9,500 to 10,000 distinct CDR3 sequences, about 6% found once. Trimming pared 4 bases from V and 7 bases from J, leaving 12 bases between. Germline CDR1 and CDR2: SGHDT and YYEEEE. The CDR3 is made up of 13 amino acids. The gene calls are TRBV5-6 and TRBJ2-1; D gene uncertain. The receptor was isolated from a male donor with early-stage non-small cell lung cancer. The material sequenced was lung tumor tissue, taken at surgery. For the CDR3, the DNA is TGTGCCAGCAGCAGTCGGACCAATAATGAGCAGTTCTTC. It encodes CASSSRTNNEQFF.